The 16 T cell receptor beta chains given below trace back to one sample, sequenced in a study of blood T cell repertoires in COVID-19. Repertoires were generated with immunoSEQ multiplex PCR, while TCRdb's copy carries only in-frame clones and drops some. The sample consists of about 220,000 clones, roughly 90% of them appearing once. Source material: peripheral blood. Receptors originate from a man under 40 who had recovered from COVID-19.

CDR3 region: CASSVRGAGTDTQYF. The CDR3 DNA reads TGTGCCAGCAGCGTACGGGGGGCCGGCACAGATACGCAGTATTTT. The chain is built from TRBV9 and TRBJ2-3; D is perhaps TRBD2 (7 bases). CDR3 length equals 15 residues. Germline V gene lookup returns CDR1 SGDLS and CDR2 YYNGEE. Trimming took 1 base from V and 1 from J, leaving 10 bases between them.

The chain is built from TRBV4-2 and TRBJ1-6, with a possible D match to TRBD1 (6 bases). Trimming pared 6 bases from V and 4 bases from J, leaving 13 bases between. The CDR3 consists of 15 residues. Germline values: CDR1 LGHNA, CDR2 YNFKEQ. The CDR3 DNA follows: TGTGCCAGCAGTCCAACGGGGACATATAATTCACCCCTCCACTTT. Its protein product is CASSPTGTYNSPLHF.

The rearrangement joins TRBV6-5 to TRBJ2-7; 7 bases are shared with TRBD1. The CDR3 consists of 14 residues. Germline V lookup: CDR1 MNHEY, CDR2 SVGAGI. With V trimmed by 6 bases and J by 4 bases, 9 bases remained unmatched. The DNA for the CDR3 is TGTGCCAGCAGAAGAGGGGGCGAGGGATACGAGCAGTACTTC. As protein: CASRRGGEGYEQYF.

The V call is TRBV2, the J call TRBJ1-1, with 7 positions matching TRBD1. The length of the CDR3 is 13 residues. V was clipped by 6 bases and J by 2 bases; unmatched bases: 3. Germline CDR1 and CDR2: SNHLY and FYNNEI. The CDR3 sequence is CASRGTVNTEAFF. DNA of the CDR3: TGTGCCAGCAGGGGGACAGTCAACACTGAAGCTTTCTTT.

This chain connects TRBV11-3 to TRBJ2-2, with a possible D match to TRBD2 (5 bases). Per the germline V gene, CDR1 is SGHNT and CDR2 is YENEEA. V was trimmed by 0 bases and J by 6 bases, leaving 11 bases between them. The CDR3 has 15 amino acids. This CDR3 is CASSLDPRTPGELFF. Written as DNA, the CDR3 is TGTGCCAGCAGCTTAGACCCAAGGACTCCCGGGGAGCTGTTTTTT. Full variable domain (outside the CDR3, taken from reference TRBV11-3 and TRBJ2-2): EAGVVQSPRYKIIEKKQPVAFWCNPISGHNTLYWYLQNLGQGPELLIRYENEEAVDDSQLPKDRFSAERLKGVDSTLKIQPAELGDSAVYLCASSLDPRTPGELFFGEGSRLTVL.

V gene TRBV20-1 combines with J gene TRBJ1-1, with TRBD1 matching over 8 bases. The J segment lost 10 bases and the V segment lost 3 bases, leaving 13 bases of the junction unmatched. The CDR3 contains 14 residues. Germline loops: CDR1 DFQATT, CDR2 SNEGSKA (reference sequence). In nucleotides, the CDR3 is TGCAGTGCTAGTGCCGGTTCCGGGACAGGCCGAGCTTTCTTT. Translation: CSASAGSGTGRAFF.

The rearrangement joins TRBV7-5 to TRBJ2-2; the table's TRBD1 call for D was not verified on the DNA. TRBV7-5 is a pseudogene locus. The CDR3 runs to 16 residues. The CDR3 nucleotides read TGTGCCAGAAGCTTGACGTGGGGGCGCGACACCGGGGAGCTGTTTTTT. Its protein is CARSLTWGRDTGELFF.

In DNA, the CDR3 is TGCGCCAGCAGCTTGCTCCAAGGGGGAACCTATAATTCACCCCTCCACTTT. Protein sequence: CASSLLQGGTYNSPLHF. The chain is built from TRBV5-1 and TRBJ1-6, with D possibly matching TRBD1 (6 bases). CDR3 size: 17 residues. Trimming cost V 1 base and J 2 bases, with 13 bases left between them. Germline values: CDR1 SGHRS, CDR2 YFSETQ.

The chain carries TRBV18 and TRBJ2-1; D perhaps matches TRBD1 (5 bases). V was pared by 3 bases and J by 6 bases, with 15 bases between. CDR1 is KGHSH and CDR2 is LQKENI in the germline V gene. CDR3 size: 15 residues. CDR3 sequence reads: CASSPLARGTNEQFF. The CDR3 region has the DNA TGTGCCAGCTCACCCCTGGCTAGGGGTACCAATGAGCAGTTCTTC.

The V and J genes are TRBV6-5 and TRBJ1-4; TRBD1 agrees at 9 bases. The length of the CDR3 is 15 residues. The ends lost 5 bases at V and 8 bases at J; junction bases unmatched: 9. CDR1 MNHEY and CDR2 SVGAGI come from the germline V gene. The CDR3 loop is CASSPHRGRGEKLFF. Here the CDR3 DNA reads TGTGCCAGCAGTCCACACAGGGGGCGAGGCGAAAAACTGTTTTTT.

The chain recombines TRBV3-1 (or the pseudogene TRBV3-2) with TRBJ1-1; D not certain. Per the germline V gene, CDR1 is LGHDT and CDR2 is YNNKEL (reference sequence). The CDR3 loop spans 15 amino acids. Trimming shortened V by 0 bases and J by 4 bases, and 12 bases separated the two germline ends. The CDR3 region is CASSQEAVRGTEAFF. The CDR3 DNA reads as TGTGCCAGCAGCCAAGAAGCAGTTCGGGGCACTGAAGCTTTCTTT.

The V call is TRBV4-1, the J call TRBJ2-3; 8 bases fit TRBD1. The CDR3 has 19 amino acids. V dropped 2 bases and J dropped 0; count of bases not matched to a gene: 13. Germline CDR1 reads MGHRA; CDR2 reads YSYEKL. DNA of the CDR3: TGCGCCAGCAGCCAACCCCTCAGGGGGCATCCCTCTAGCACAGATACGCAGTATTTT. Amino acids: CASSQPLRGHPSSTDTQYF.

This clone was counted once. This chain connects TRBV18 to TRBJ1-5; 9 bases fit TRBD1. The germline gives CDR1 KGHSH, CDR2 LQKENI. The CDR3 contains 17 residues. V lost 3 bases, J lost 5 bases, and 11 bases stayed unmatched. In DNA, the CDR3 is TGTGCCAGCTCACCGGGGCCCTACAGGGGGCGTTATCAGCCCCAGCATTTT. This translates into CASSPGPYRGRYQPQHF.

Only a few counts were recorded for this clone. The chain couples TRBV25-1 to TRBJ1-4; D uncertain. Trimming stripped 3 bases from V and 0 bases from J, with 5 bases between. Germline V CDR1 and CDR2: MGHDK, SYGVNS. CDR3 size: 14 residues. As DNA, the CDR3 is TGTGCCAGCAGTGACCCGGCAACTAATGAAAAACTGTTTTTT. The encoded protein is CASSDPATNEKLFF. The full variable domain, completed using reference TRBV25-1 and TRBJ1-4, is EADIYQTPRYLVIGTGKKITLECSQTMGHDKMYWYQQDPGMELHLIHYSYGVNSTEKGDLSSESTVSRIRTEHFPLTLESARPSHTSQYLCASSDPATNEKLFFGSGTQLSVL.

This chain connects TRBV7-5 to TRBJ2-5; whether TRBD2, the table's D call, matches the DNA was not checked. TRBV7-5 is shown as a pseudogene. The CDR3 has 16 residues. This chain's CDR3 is CVRSLALAGDPETQYF. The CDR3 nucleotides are TGTGTCAGAAGCTTAGCGCTAGCGGGGGACCCGGAGACCCAGTACTTC.

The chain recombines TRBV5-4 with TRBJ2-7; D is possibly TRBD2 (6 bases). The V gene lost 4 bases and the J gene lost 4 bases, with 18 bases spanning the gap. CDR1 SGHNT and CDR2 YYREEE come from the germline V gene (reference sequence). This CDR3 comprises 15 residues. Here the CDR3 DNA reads TGTGCCAGCAGCCCGGGGTTTGGTCGGGGGTACGAGCAGTACTTC. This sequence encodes CASSPGFGRGYEQYF.